The following is a T cell receptor beta chain sequence with its context. The sample belongs to a study of CD8+ T cells in alopecia areata. Study-wide context: Each of the treated patients was given oral tofacitinib, 5 to 10 mg twice daily, for moderate-to-severe alopecia areata.

cDNA serving as the sequencing template came from extracted, reverse transcribed RNA. Assay: immunoSEQ multiplex PCR; the TCRdb copy retains only in-frame clones and omits some. The sample has more than 200,000 clones, less than 80% seen once. The authors sorted CD4+ and CD8+ T cells from PBMCs. From germline, CDR1 is SGHTA and CDR2 FQGNSA. This CDR3 has 13 residues. V lost 6 bases and J 5 bases, leaving 13 bases between the germline ends. Sample: CD4+ T cells sorted from blood, taken at week 0. The V call is TRBV7-2, the J call TRBJ1-2; D uncertain. This sequence was found in a human donor with alopecia areata. The chain's CDR3 is CASRGDTLYGYTF. The CDR3 DNA sequence: TGTGCCAGCAGGGGAGACACTCTATATGGCTACACCTTC. The variable domain in full, completed from reference TRBV7-2 and TRBJ1-2, reads GAGVSQSPSNKVTEKGKDVELRCDPISGHTALYWYRQSLGQGLEFLIYFQGNSAPDKSGLPSDRFSAERTGGSVSTLTIQRTQQEDSAVYLCASRGDTLYGYTFGSGTRLTVV.